Listed below are T cell receptor beta chains from one sample, sequenced in a study of blood T cell repertoires in COVID-19. Measured with immunoSEQ multiplex PCR; TCRdb has only the in-frame clones, and not every one. The sample consists of some 300,000 clones, approximately 86% of them appearing once. Sequencing input: peripheral blood. These receptors originate from a man between 65 and 79 years old with acute or convalescent COVID-19. The CDR3 runs from the conserved cysteine through the conserved F or W. The order of the fields is clone size, D gene, J gene, V gene, CDR3 DNA, CDR3 protein. The D gene is left open where the match is weak. For some rows the clone size is stated as once, few or many, or as a class when expanded; others skip it.

once | TRBD2 | TRBJ2-7 | TRBV28 | TGTGCCAGCAGGCGACTAGCGGGGAACTACGAGCAGTACTTC | CASRRLAGNYEQYF
- | - | TRBJ1-1 | TRBV5-1 | TGCGCCAGCAGCCCCCTCGCGTTGAACACTGAAGCTTTCTTT | CASSPLALNTEAFF
- | - | TRBJ2-7 | TRBV11-2 | TGTGCCAGCAGCTTACTCCAGACTAGCTCCTACGAGCAGTACTTC | CASSLLQTSSYEQYF
- | - | TRBJ2-3 | TRBV5-1 | TGCGCCAGCAGCTTGGGGGCAGACACAGATACGCAGTATTTT | CASSLGADTDTQYF
- | TRBD2 | TRBJ2-3 | TRBV27 | TGTGCCAGCAGTCATAGCGGGGGGACCACAGATACGCAGTATTTT | CASSHSGGTTDTQYF
- | TRBD1 | TRBJ2-6 | TRBV11-3 | TGTGCCAGCAGCCGGGGACAGGGGGCGACTGGGGCCAACGTCCTGACTTTC | CASSRGQGATGANVLTF
- | - | TRBJ2-3 | TRBV30 | TGTGCCTGGAGTGTACTCAAGAAGCAGTATTTT | CAWSVLKKQYF
once | - | TRBJ2-1 | TRBV6-2/TRBV6-3 | TGTGCCAGCAGCATGTTATCCTCCTACAATGAGCAGTTCTTC | CASSMLSSYNEQFF
- | TRBD1 | TRBJ2-3 | TRBV6-2/TRBV6-3 | TGTGCCAGCAGTTACTCGTTGTTGCAGGGGGCTCGAACAGATACGCAGTATTTT | CASSYSLLQGARTDTQYF
- | - | TRBJ1-1 | TRBV6-6 | TGTGCCAGCAGTTACTCTCCCACTCTTATGACTGAAGCTTTCTTT | CASSYSPTLMTEAFF
- | TRBD2 | TRBJ2-7 | TRBV12-3/TRBV12-4 | TGTGCCAGCAGGGGGGGGACCCTACGGGAGTACTTC | CASRGGTLREYF
- | - | TRBJ2-1 | TRBV27 | TGTGCCAGCAGTTTACTACAGGGAGACAATGAGCAGTTCTTC | CASSLLQGDNEQFF
- | TRBD1 | TRBJ1-5 | TRBV6-6 | TGTGCCAGCAGAGCTGCAGGGGGCGCCGGCAATCAGCCCCAGCATTTT | CASRAAGGAGNQPQHF
- | - | TRBJ2-1 | TRBV29-1 | TGCAGCGTTGAAGACGGTCTCACCTACAATGAGCAGTTCTTC | CSVEDGLTYNEQFF
few | TRBD1 | TRBJ2-1 | TRBV19 | TGTGCCAGTAGTGGACAGGCCGCCGGGGACAATGAGCAGTTCTTC | CASSGQAAGDNEQFF
few | TRBD1 | TRBJ1-1 | TRBV6-6 | TGTGCCAGCAGAGGACAGGTGAACACTGAAGCTTTCTTT | CASRGQVNTEAFF
- | - | TRBJ1-5 | TRBV12-3/TRBV12-4 | TGTGCCAGCAGTGCACAGGGCAATCAGCCCCAGCATTTT | CASSAQGNQPQHF
- | - | TRBJ2-7 | TRBV30 | TGTGCCGGGGACAAAAATTCCTACGAGCAGTACTTC | CAGDKNSYEQYF
- | TRBD1 | TRBJ1-3 | TRBV28 | TGTGCCAGCTACCCCGGACAGGGCCACTCTGGAAACACCATATATTTT | CASYPGQGHSGNTIYF
- | - | TRBJ2-5 | TRBV5-4 | TGTGCCAGCAGCCCGGGTAGGGGCCGAGAGACCCAGTACTTC | CASSPGRGRETQYF